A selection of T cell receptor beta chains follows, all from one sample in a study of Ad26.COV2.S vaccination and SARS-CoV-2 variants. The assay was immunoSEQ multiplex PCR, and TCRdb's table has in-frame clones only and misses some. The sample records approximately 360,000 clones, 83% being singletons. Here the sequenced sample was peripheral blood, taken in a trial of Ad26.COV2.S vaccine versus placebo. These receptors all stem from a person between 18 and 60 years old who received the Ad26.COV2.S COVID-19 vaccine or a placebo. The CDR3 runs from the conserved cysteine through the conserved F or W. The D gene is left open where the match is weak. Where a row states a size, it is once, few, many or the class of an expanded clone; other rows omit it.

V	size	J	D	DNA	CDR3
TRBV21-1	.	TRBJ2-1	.	TGTGCCAGCAGCATCAGCCGGGCCGTTAACTACAATGAGCAGTTCTTC	CASSISRAVNYNEQFF
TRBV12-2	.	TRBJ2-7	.	TGTGCAAGTCGCATCAAACAGGGATCCCCCTACGAGCAGTACTTC	CASRIKQGSPYEQYF
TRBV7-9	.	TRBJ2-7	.	TGTGCCAGCAGCTTACGCGGGGCTTCCTACGAGCAGTACTTC	CASSLRGASYEQYF
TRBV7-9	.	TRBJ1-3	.	TGTGCCAGCAGCTTCGGGACGGCCTCCTTCTCTGGAAACACCATATATTTT	CASSFGTASFSGNTIYF
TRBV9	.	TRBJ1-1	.	TGTGCCAGCAGCGTAGTTATAGACCAGAACACTGAAGCTTTCTTT	CASSVVIDQNTEAFF
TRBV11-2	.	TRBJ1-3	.	TGTGCCAGCAGCTTCGACGGGTACTCTGGAAACACCATATATTTT	CASSFDGYSGNTIYF
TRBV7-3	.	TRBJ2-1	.	TGTGCCAGCAGCTTAAGCAGGGACTCTGACAATGAGCAGTTCTTC	CASSLSRDSDNEQFF
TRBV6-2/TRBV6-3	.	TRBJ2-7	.	TGTGCCAGCAGTCGAGAAGCTCTAGGGTACGAGCAGTACTTC	CASSREALGYEQYF
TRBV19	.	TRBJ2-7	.	TGTGCCAGTAGTATAGCGCACTACCGGGAGCCCTACGAGCAGTACTTC	CASSIAHYREPYEQYF
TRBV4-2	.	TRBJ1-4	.	TGTGCCAGCAGCCAAGTAGGGAACGGCCGTAATGAAAAACTGTTTTTT	CASSQVGNGRNEKLFF
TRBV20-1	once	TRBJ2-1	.	TGCAGTGCTAGTGCCCTAAGGACTGCGGAGCAGTTCTTC	CSASALRTAEQFF
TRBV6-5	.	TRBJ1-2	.	TGTGCCAGCAATGGACAGTCGGGCTACACCTTC	CASNGQSGYTF
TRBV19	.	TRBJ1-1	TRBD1	TGTGCCAGTGACGACAGGGCCCACACTGAAGCTTTCTTT	CASDDRAHTEAFF
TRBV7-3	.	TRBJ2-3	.	TGTGCCAGCAGCCTGGGACTCCTTAGCACAGATACGCAGTATTTT	CASSLGLLSTDTQYF
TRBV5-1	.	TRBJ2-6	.	TGCGCCAGCAGCTCAATTCCGGAGCCCATCTCTGGGGCCAACGTCCTGACTTTC	CASSSIPEPISGANVLTF
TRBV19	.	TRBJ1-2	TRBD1	TGTGCCAGTAGAGAACAGGGGGCTGGTGGCTACACCTTC	CASREQGAGGYTF
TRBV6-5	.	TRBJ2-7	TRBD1	TGTGCCAGTCCTGATCGGGGACAGGGTCACGAGCAGTACTTC	CASPDRGQGHEQYF
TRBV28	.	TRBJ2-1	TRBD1	TGTGCCAGCAGTCCTCTCCTTTTACGACAGGGGGCCCGCGAGCAGTTCTTC	CASSPLLLRQGAREQFF
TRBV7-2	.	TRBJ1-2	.	TGTGCCAGCAGCTTAGGGGGGACGCGAGGCTACACCTTC	CASSLGGTRGYTF
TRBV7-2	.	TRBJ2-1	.	TGTGCCAGCAGCTTCCCCAGCTCCTACAATGAGCAGTTCTTC	CASSFPSSYNEQFF
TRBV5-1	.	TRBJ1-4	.	TGCGCCAGCAGCTACGCAACTAATGAAAAACTGTTTTTT	CASSYATNEKLFF
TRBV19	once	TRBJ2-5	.	TGTGCCAGTAGTAGAGACAGGTTTCTGAAGACCCAGTACTTC	CASSRDRFLKTQYF
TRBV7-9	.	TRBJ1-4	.	TGTGCCAGCAGCTTAGCGCGGGGACTAAGGGTAGAAAAACTGTTTTTT	CASSLARGLRVEKLFF
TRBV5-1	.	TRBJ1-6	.	TGCGCCAGCAGTGCCGACGATAATTCACCCCTCCACTTT	CASSADDNSPLHF
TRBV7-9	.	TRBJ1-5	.	TGTGCCAGCAGCTTAGGAGGTCCTAGGCCCCAGCATTTT	CASSLGGPRPQHF
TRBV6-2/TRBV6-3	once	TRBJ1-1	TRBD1	TGTGCCAGCAGCACAGGGGTGCAAGGAGCTTTCTTT	CASSTGVQGAFF
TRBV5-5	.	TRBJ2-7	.	TGTGCCAGCAGCTTGGAAGGACTATCCCACCACGAGCAGTACTTC	CASSLEGLSHHEQYF
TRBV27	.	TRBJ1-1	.	TGTGCCAGCAGTTATATCTCGGAGGGCGAAGCTTTCTTT	CASSYISEGEAFF